Shown below are 15 T cell receptor beta chains from a single sample sequenced in a study of cytomegalovirus exposure and HLA in healthy donors. Both 60 Vbeta primers and 13 Jbeta primers went into the PCR. TCRdb's table, derived via immunoSEQ multiplex PCR, lists solely in-frame clones and lacks some. The sample shows fewer than 250,000 clones, roughly four fifths of them seen only once. The sequencing input was PBMCs. Receptors originate from a girl aged 2 to 10 in good health and CMV-seronegative.

This chain joins TRBV27 and TRBJ2-6, with 7 bases fitting TRBD1. Germline lookup yields CDR1 MNHEY and CDR2 SMNVEV (reference sequence). The CDR3 extends over 21 amino acids. V gave up 0 bases and J gave up 0 bases; unmatched junction bases: 14. The CDR3 nucleotides are TGTGCCAGCAGTTTATCTGGGGGACAGATGATTGTGGGCTCTGGGGCCAACGTCCTGACTTTC. This gives the protein CASSLSGGQMIVGSGANVLTF.

The chain carries TRBV2 and TRBJ1-2; D might be TRBD1 (5 bases). Trimming left V 7 bases short and J 2 bases short, with 8 bases between. The CDR3 has 12 residues. Germline V lookup: CDR1 SNHLY, CDR2 FYNNEI. The DNA for the CDR3 is TGTGCCAGCACGCGGGGGAACTATGGCTACACCTTC. Its protein product is CASTRGNYGYTF.

This clone was counted a few times. One end of the junction does not line up with germline, which may come from a read error. The CDR3 sequence: CSSSLGQIEQFF. CDR3 bases: TGTTCCAGCAGCTTAGGACAAATAGAGCAGTTCTTC. J is TRBJ2-1 and V is TRBV7-9; a weak D match, TRBD1 (5 bases). CDR3 length: 12 residues. CDR1 is SEHNR, CDR2 FQNEAQ, per germline (reference sequence).

J is TRBJ1-2 and V is TRBV6-1; D perhaps matches TRBD1 (6 bases). Trimming cost V 4 bases and J 4 bases, with 19 bases left between them. Germline loops: CDR1 MNHNS, CDR2 SASEGT. The CDR3 runs to 16 residues. CDR3 in DNA: TGTGCCAGCAGTGCTGCTCACGGACAGAGACTCTATGGCTACACCTTC. As protein: CASSAAHGQRLYGYTF.

The chain joins TRBV7-9 to TRBJ1-1; 7 bases fit TRBD1. Looked up from germline, CDR1 is SEHNR and CDR2 is FQNEAQ (reference sequence). V shed 5 bases, J shed 1 base, and the junction held 4 bases outside the gene matches. The CDR3 extends over 14 amino acids. CDR3 nucleotides: TGTGCCAGCAGCACCGGGACAGAGAACACTGAAGCTTTCTTT. As protein: CASSTGTENTEAFF. Together with reference TRBV7-9 and TRBJ1-1, the CDR3 gives the full variable domain: DTGVSQNPRHKITKRGQNVTFRCDPISEHNRLYWYRQTLGQGPEFLTYFQNEAQLEKSRLLSDRFSAERPKGSFSTLEIQRTEQGDSAMYLCASSTGTENTEAFFGQGTRLTVV.

The J gene is TRBJ2-7, the V gene TRBV6-5; TRBD1 matches 8 bases. The CDR3 has 11 residues. Germline V lookup: CDR1 MNHEY, CDR2 SVGAGI. With V trimmed by 7 bases and J by 6 bases, 2 bases remained unmatched. The CDR3 sequence is CASTQGGEQYF. In DNA, the CDR3 is TGTGCCAGCACACAGGGGGGCGAGCAGTACTTC.

This clone appeared a few times. The genes are TRBV5-4 and TRBJ2-3; D may be TRBD2 (6 bases). CDR3 length: 15 amino acids. Germline lookup yields CDR1 SGHNT and CDR2 YYREEE (reference sequence). With 5 bases removed from V and 0 bases from J, the gap between germline ends came to 13 bases. CDR3 sequence: CASSSSGFSTDTQYF. CDR3 coding DNA: TGTGCCAGCAGTTCGAGCGGGTTTAGCACAGATACGCAGTATTTT. Together with reference TRBV5-4 and TRBJ2-3, the CDR3 gives the full variable domain: ETGVTQSPTHLIKTRGQQVTLRCSSQSGHNTVSWYQQALGQGPQFIFQYYREEENGRGNFPPRFSGLQFPNYSSELNVNALELDDSALYLCASSSSGFSTDTQYFGPGTRLTVL.

Only one count was recorded for this clone. The chain carries TRBV29-1 and TRBJ1-3; D is uncertain. The V end lost 6 bases, the J end lost 4 bases, and 19 bases lay between the germline ends. Germline lookup yields CDR1 SQVTM and CDR2 ANQGSEA. The CDR3 is 15 residues long. This CDR3 is CSVGYISRSGNTIYF. The CDR3 coding sequence is TGCAGCGTCGGATACATCAGCAGGTCGGGAAACACCATATATTTT.

This clone was seen only a few times. This sequence joins TRBV7-2 and TRBJ2-6; D perhaps matches TRBD2 (5 bases). Trimming stripped 1 base from V and 0 bases from J, with 16 bases between. CDR3 length: 19 amino acids. Germline-derived CDR1 and CDR2 are SGHTA and FQGNSA. Here the CDR3 reads CASSLVLGLASSGANVLTF. CDR3 in DNA: TGTGCCAGCAGCTTAGTTTTAGGACTCGCTAGCTCTGGGGCCAACGTCCTGACTTTC.

This chain connects TRBV30 to TRBJ1-4; D is perhaps TRBD1 (5 bases). CDR1 and CDR2 from the germline V gene are GTSNPN and SVGIG (reference sequence). V was cut by 1 base and J by 7 bases, with 22 bases left in between. This CDR3 spans 17 amino acids. The CDR3 here is CAWSGDRSPQLAEKLFF. The CDR3 coding sequence is TGTGCCTGGAGTGGGGACCGTAGCCCGCAACTAGCTGAAAAACTGTTTTTT.

V is TRBV27 and J is TRBJ2-7, with TRBD2 matching over 7 bases. Trimming cost V 5 bases and J 0 bases; bases outside gene matches: 13. This CDR3 is built from 17 residues. In germline, CDR1 is MNHEY, CDR2 SMNVEV (reference sequence). The CDR3 region is CASSTMGPAGTSYEQYF. Here the CDR3 DNA reads TGTGCCAGCAGTACAATGGGGCCAGCGGGAACCTCCTACGAGCAGTACTTC.

The chain joins TRBV29-1 to TRBJ2-3; 11 bases align to TRBD2. The CDR3 totals 15 residues. CDR1 and CDR2 (germline): SQVTM, ANQGSEA. V lost 8 bases to trimming and J lost 0 bases; unmatched junction nucleotides: 7. The CDR3 sequence is CSTLRTSGSTDTQYF. CDR3 sequence (DNA): TGCAGCACACTCCGGACTAGCGGGAGCACAGATACGCAGTATTTT.

The table lists this clone with a count of one. The rearrangement links TRBV28 to TRBJ1-3; a possible D gene is TRBD1 (5 bases). This CDR3 region has 15 residues. Germline CDR1 reads MDHEN; CDR2 reads SYDVKM. The ends were cut back, 6 bases at V and 3 bases at J, with 15 bases in the middle. The CDR3: CASSLEGIGGNTIYF. CDR3 coding DNA: TGTGCCAGCAGCCTGGAGGGGATAGGTGGAAACACCATATATTTT.

The V gene is TRBV2, the J gene TRBJ2-5; D is undetermined. TRBJ2-7 explains the end of the DNA better; the J call may be wrong. The germline CDR1 and CDR2 sequences are SNHLY and FYNNEI. This CDR3 is 12 amino acids long. For the CDR3, the DNA is TGTGCCAGCCTCGCCAAACGGTACGAGCAGTACTTC. Its translation: CASLAKRYEQYF.

The chain links TRBV23-1 to TRBJ1-1; the D gene is possibly TRBD1 (5 bases). TRBV23-1 is placed among ORFs of uncertain function. Between the trimmed V and J ends, which lost 10 bases and 3 bases, there was a span of 30 bases. CDR3 length equals 18 residues. Here the CDR3 reads CANPRPYRYQGIDTEAFF. The CDR3 coding sequence is TGCGCCAACCCTCGCCCCTATCGGTATCAGGGCATTGACACTGAAGCTTTCTTT.